This T cell receptor beta chain was recorded in a study of blood T cell repertoires in COVID-19. For the study at large: There were acute and convalescent COVID-19 samples, and they came from the United States, Italy and Spain. T cells, B-cell-depleted T cells, or PBMCs supplied cDNA or gDNA.

Which cohort a participant joined came from the clinical history participants gave. The length of the CDR3 is 14 residues. The germline gives CDR1 ENHRY, CDR2 SYGVKD. V lost 5 bases and J lost 5; bases outside the gene matches: 7. Per the study methods: Nucleated cell number was recorded as an estimate derived from reference gene primer amplification. Method: immunoSEQ multiplex PCR; TCRdb's copy keeps in-frame clones and lacks some. The V and J calls and clone size were taken over from that table, and D and trimming were inferred from the DNA. This table holds a few hundred thousand clones, about 86% found once.

The sequenced sample was PBMCs or T cells enriched from blood (not recorded which). The chain carries TRBV10-3 and TRBJ1-1; 8 bases are a match to TRBD1. This sequence was found in a woman between 40 and 55 years old with acute COVID-19. This CDR3 reads CAISPTGVTTEAFF. CDR3 nucleotides: TGTGCCATCAGTCCGACAGGGGTGACAACTGAAGCTTTCTTT.